The rows below give T cell receptor beta chains drawn from one sample of a study of T cell repertoires in cytomegalovirus infection. TCRdb fed the reads into MiXCR, producing one record per CDR3 protein. The table lists approximately 140,000 distinct CDR3 sequences, roughly 6% of them singletons. Sequencing input: PBMCs. The source of these receptors is a human donor in good health (CMV status not recorded). Some clones in this sample may be carry-over from other donors' samples. Both conserved end residues are part of each CDR3. D genes are given only for firm matches. The listing skips clone size in some rows; elsewhere it reads once, few, many or a size class.

abundance,j_gene,d_gene,v_gene,CDR3aa,CDR3nt
.,TRBJ2-2,.,TRBV12-5,CASVAAVAGELFF,TGTGCTAGTGTAGCGGCTGTCGCCGGGGAGCTGTTTTTT
many,TRBJ2-2,.,TRBV6-1,CASRTRSASGGELFF,TGTGCCAGCAGGACCCGATCGGCTTCAGGCGGGGAGCTGTTTTTT
.,TRBJ2-1,.,TRBV7-2,CASSLALRLLNEQFF,TGTGCCAGCAGCTTAGCGCTACGACTATTAAATGAGCAGTTCTTC
.,TRBJ1-5,.,TRBV7-2,CASSLALDGNQPQHF,TGTGCCAGCAGCTTAGCCCTTGACGGAAATCAGCCCCAGCATTTT
few,TRBJ1-4,.,TRBV5-1,CASSLRTATNEKLFF,TGCGCCAGCAGCCTGCGGACAGCAACTAATGAAAAACTGTTTTTT
few,TRBJ1-2,.,TRBV27,CASRQETRDFYGYTF,TGTGCCAGCAGGCAAGAAACAAGGGACTTCTATGGCTACACCTTC
.,TRBJ1-1,.,TRBV29-1,CSVGRGVGGTEAFF,TGCAGCGTGGGGCGTGGGGTGGGGGGGACTGAAGCTTTCTTT
.,TRBJ2-3,.,TRBV29-1,CSVIAAGDTQYF,TGCAGCGTTATAGCGGCTGGGGATACGCAGTATTTT
few,TRBJ2-7,TRBD2,TRBV20-1,CSAPGGAYEQYF,TGCAGTGCCCCTGGGGGGGCCTACGAGCAGTACTTC
many,TRBJ2-7,.,TRBV12-3/TRBV12-4,CASSFSTEQYF,TGTGCCAGCAGTTTTTCGACAGAGCAGTACTTC
many,TRBJ1-2,.,TRBV7-2,CASSPGPEANYGYTF,TGTGCCAGCAGCCCGGGGCCTGAAGCTAACTATGGCTACACCTTC
many,TRBJ2-2,TRBD2,TRBV2,CASSEDGPGLAGVTGELFF,TGTGCCAGCAGTGAGGACGGACCGGGACTAGCGGGGGTAACCGGGGAGCTGTTTTTT
.,TRBJ2-5,.,TRBV5-7,CASSPQAQYF,TGTGCCAGCAGCCCCCAGGCCCAGTACTTC
many,TRBJ2-7,TRBD2,TRBV7-2,CASSSLAGTYEQYF,TGTGCCAGCAGTTCTTTAGCGGGGACCTACGAGCAGTACTTC
many,TRBJ2-3,TRBD2,TRBV5-4,CASSLGPGLAGTDTQYF,TGTGCCAGCAGCTTGGGTCCGGGACTAGCGGGGACCGATACGCAGTATTTT
few,TRBJ2-7,TRBD1,TRBV5-4,CASSLHRGPGDEQYF,TGTGCCAGCAGCTTGCACAGGGGCCCAGGGGACGAGCAGTACTTC
few,TRBJ1-1,.,TRBV20-1,CSAQDGTGKAFF,TGCAGTGCCCAAGACGGGACTGGGAAAGCTTTCTTT
few,TRBJ2-1,TRBD1,TRBV12-3/TRBV12-4,CASRGQGVYNEQFF,TGTGCCAGCAGAGGACAGGGGGTCTACAATGAGCAGTTCTTC
many,TRBJ1-1,.,TRBV14,CASSQDLWNTEAFF,TGTGCCAGCAGCCAAGATCTTTGGAACACTGAAGCTTTCTTT
many,TRBJ2-1,.,TRBV5-6,CASSLASRSSYNEQFF,TGTGCCAGCAGCTTGGCCAGCAGAAGCTCCTACAATGAGCAGTTCTTC
few,TRBJ1-5,TRBD1,TRBV2,CASNSLGTADQPQHF,TGTGCCAGCAACAGCCTTGGGACAGCCGATCAGCCCCAGCATTTT
many,TRBJ1-5,.,TRBV12-3/TRBV12-4,CASSASYNQPQHF,TGTGCCAGCAGTGCCTCCTACAATCAGCCCCAGCATTTT
many,TRBJ2-5,TRBD1,TRBV6-1,CASTHFGTGFAETQYF,TGTGCCAGCACTCACTTCGGGACAGGGTTCGCAGAGACCCAGTACTTC
many,TRBJ2-5,.,TRBV20-1,CSARDPTRETQYF,TGCAGTGCTAGAGATCCCACTCGGGAGACCCAGTACTTC
many,TRBJ2-4,TRBD2,TRBV7-2,CASSLTSGGSKNIQYF,TGTGCCAGCAGCCTGACTAGCGGGGGCTCCAAAAACATTCAGTACTTC
.,TRBJ2-3,.,TRBV15,CATRKAGSPTDTQYF,TGTGCCACCAGGAAGGCAGGGAGCCCCACAGATACGCAGTATTTT
many,TRBJ1-4,.,TRBV20-1,CSAKMAAAEKLFF,TGCAGTGCTAAGATGGCGGCAGCTGAAAAACTGTTTTTT
many,TRBJ2-1,TRBD1,TRBV7-9,CASSLAPGQRSYNEQFF,TGTGCCAGCAGCTTAGCGCCGGGACAGCGCTCCTACAATGAGCAGTTCTTC